The 27 T cell receptor beta chains listed next were all sequenced from one sample in a study of vaccination and CD4 T cells after COVID-19. These TCRs' antigens remain unknown. Treatment specified: approximately nine-day PBMC culture with coronavirus spike peptide pools or control peptides (ViraFEST assay). The Oncomine TCR Beta short-read assay was applied to DNA of cultured CD4+ T cells. In TCRdb, the PCR reads were re-called with MiXCR into one record per CDR3 protein. The data show 14,000 to 15,000 distinct CDR3 sequences, more than 40% seen once. Sequenced material: CD4+ T cells from blood, cultured in vitro. The receptors stem from a human donor who had recovered from COVID-19.

The rearrangement uses TRBV2 and TRBJ2-5; TRBD2 is a possible D gene (6 bases). The germline V and J ends were trimmed by 7 bases and 5 bases, with 17 bases remaining between them. The CDR3 is 14 amino acids. CDR1 is SNHLY and CDR2 is FYNNEI in the germline V gene. The CDR3 sequence is CASTATGVGETQYF. The CDR3 DNA reads TGTGCCAGCACCGCCACGGGAGTCGGGGAGACCCAGTACTTC. Together with reference TRBV2 and TRBJ2-5, the CDR3 gives the full variable domain: EPEVTQTPSHQVTQMGQEVILRCVPISNHLYFYWYRQILGQKVEFLVSFYNNEISEKSEIFDDQFSVERPDGSNFTLKIRSTKLEDSAMYFCASTATGVGETQYFGPGTRLLVL.

This clonotype was found once. V is TRBV28 and J is TRBJ1-4, with D perhaps TRBD1 (6 bases). CDR1 and CDR2 (germline): MDHEN, SYDVKM. The length of the CDR3 is 13 residues. Trimming pared 5 bases from V and 8 bases from J, leaving 12 bases between. The CDR3 loop is CASSVTGSEKLFF. Here the CDR3 DNA reads TGTGCCAGCAGTGTTACAGGGTCGGAAAAACTGTTTTTT.

This clonotype was counted only a few times. The V call is TRBV28, the J call TRBJ1-6; D is uncertain. The CDR3 runs to 12 residues. Germline assignment: CDR1 MDHEN and CDR2 SYDVKM. The ends were cut back, 3 bases at V and 13 bases at J, with 10 bases in the middle. CDR3 sequence (DNA): TGTGCCAGCAGTTTCCCGACCCGTCCCCTCCACTTT. It yields the protein CASSFPTRPLHF.

This clonotype has just a few counts. The chain couples TRBV18 to TRBJ2-2; a possible D gene is TRBD2 (6 bases). Looked up from germline, CDR1 is KGHSH and CDR2 is LQKENI. V was cut by 3 bases and J by 2 bases, with 19 bases left in between. This CDR3 spans 18 amino acids. This CDR3 reads CASSPRGSGRTNTGELFF. The CDR3 DNA reads as TGTGCCAGCTCACCGAGGGGCAGTGGGAGGACCAACACCGGGGAGCTGTTTTTT.

The chain links TRBV5-8 to TRBJ2-6; no reliable D call. Germline lookup yields CDR1 SGHTS and CDR2 YDEGEE. The V end was cut by 0 bases, the J end by 0 bases, with 4 bases between. This CDR3 contains 15 residues. CDR3 residues: CASSLGNSGANVLTF. CDR3 in DNA: TGTGCCAGCAGCTTGGGGAACTCTGGGGCCAACGTCCTGACTTTC.

This chain links TRBV6-5 with TRBJ1-5; no firm D call. The germline V gene encodes CDR1 MNHEY and CDR2 SVGAGI. The V gene lost 2 bases and the J gene lost 4 bases, with 6 bases spanning the gap. This CDR3 has 13 residues. CDR3 DNA: TGTGCCAGCAGTTACGCGGCAAATCAGCCCCAGCATTTT. Amino acid sequence: CASSYAANQPQHF.

This clonotype was counted between two and nine times. The genes are TRBV20-1 and TRBJ2-2; TRBD2 matches at 7 bases. The V and J ends lost 3 bases and 0 bases, in that order; junction bases with no gene match: 4. This CDR3 has 15 amino acids. The germline V gene has CDR1 DFQATT and CDR2 SNEGSKA (reference sequence). The CDR3 sequence: CSASGGVPNTGELFF. CDR3 coding DNA: TGCAGTGCTAGTGGGGGGGTCCCGAACACCGGGGAGCTGTTTTTT.

The V call is TRBV20-1, the J call TRBJ2-5; D is uncertain. Germline V CDR1 and CDR2: DFQATT, SNEGSKA (reference sequence). The CDR3 has 11 amino acids. Trimming cost V 3 bases and J 3 bases, with 5 bases left between them. The CDR3 nucleotides read TGCAGTGCTAGTTGGGAAGAGACCCAGTACTTC. Protein sequence: CSASWEETQYF.

V gene TRBV5-1 combines with J gene TRBJ2-5; TRBD2 matches at 15 bases. The length of the CDR3 is 16 residues. V shed 5 bases, J shed 4 bases, and the junction held 6 bases outside the gene matches. CDR1 and CDR2 from the germline V gene are SGHRS and YFSETQ. Here the CDR3 reads CASRRGLAGGTETQYF. The DNA for the CDR3 is TGCGCCAGCAGACGTGGACTAGCGGGAGGGACAGAGACCCAGTACTTC.

The chain recombines TRBV12-3 or TRBV12-4 with TRBJ1-5; TRBD1 aligns across 7 bases. The J segment lost 4 bases and the V segment lost 5 bases, leaving 5 bases of the junction unmatched. The CDR3 length is 14 residues. The CDR3 sequence: CASSGGTDNQPQHF. CDR3 DNA sequence: TGTGCCAGCAGTGGTGGGACAGATAATCAGCCCCAGCATTTT.

The chain uses TRBV6-1 and TRBJ2-7, with D possibly matching TRBD2 (6 bases). Germline V gene lookup returns CDR1 MNHNS and CDR2 SASEGT. Between the trimmed V and J ends, which lost 7 bases and 11 bases, there was a span of 39 bases. The length of the CDR3 is 19 residues. The CDR3: CASTGTLLARAGTLSLEYF. CDR3 DNA sequence: TGTGCCAGCACCGGAACCCTATTAGCCCGAGCGGGTACCCTTTCATTAGAGTACTTC.

The rearrangement uses TRBV7-8 and TRBJ1-4, with D perhaps TRBD1 (6 bases). Germline assignment: CDR1 SGHVS and CDR2 FQNEAQ. The V and J ends lost 2 bases and 5 bases respectively, with 24 bases between them. The CDR3 is 19 residues long. CDR3 sequence (DNA): TGTGCCAGCAGCTTATTTCAAATGAGGGGGTCCCAAGGAAATGAAAAACTGTTTTTT. Translated, it gives CASSLFQMRGSQGNEKLFF.

The genes are TRBV20-1 and TRBJ1-1; D is possibly TRBD1 (5 bases). This CDR3 has 11 amino acids. The germline gives CDR1 DFQATT, CDR2 SNEGSKA (reference sequence). V lost 4 bases to trimming and J lost 4 bases, with 7 bases between them. The DNA for the CDR3 is TGCAGTGCTAACGGGGGCACTGAAGCTTTCTTT. It translates to CSANGGTEAFF.

The V call is TRBV6-5, the J call TRBJ2-7; 7 nucleotides align to TRBD2. The CDR3 covers 19 residues. J was trimmed by 2 bases and V by 2 bases; bases with no gene match: 18. CDR1 MNHEY and CDR2 SVGAGI come from the germline V gene. The CDR3 nucleotides are TGTGCCAGCAGTTACCTCGAACATTCGACCGGGACTAAGACCTACGAGCAGTACTTC. It yields the protein CASSYLEHSTGTKTYEQYF.

The gene calls are TRBV5-6 and TRBJ2-7; D uncertain. This CDR3 is 14 amino acids long. Germline CDR1 reads SGHDT; CDR2 reads YYEEEE. The germline V and J ends were trimmed by 10 bases and 0 bases, with 17 bases remaining between them. Here the CDR3 DNA reads TGTGCCGGCAACCCGGGCCTCAGCTCCTACGAGCAGTACTTC. The encoded protein is CAGNPGLSSYEQYF.

The rearrangement joins TRBV12-3 or TRBV12-4 to TRBJ2-2; 10 bases are shared with TRBD2. The CDR3 spans 16 residues. J lost 2 bases, V lost 2 bases, and 2 bases had no gene match. The CDR3 coding sequence is TGTGCCAGCAGTTTACTAGCGGGAGTAAACACCGGGGAGCTGTTTTTT. It codes for CASSLLAGVNTGELFF.

The V and J genes are TRBV20-1 and TRBJ1-1; D possibly corresponds to TRBD1 (6 bases). Germline lookup yields CDR1 DFQATT and CDR2 SNEGSKA (reference sequence). Trimming pared 6 bases from V and 6 bases from J, leaving 17 bases between. The CDR3 extends over 13 amino acids. CDR3 protein: CSAPTGGRSEAFF. The DNA for the CDR3 is TGCAGTGCGCCAACGGGGGGGCGGTCTGAAGCTTTCTTT.

The chain combines TRBV28 with TRBJ2-1; D may correspond to TRBD1 or TRBD2 (5 bases each). Germline lookup yields CDR1 MDHEN and CDR2 SYDVKM. V gave up 5 bases and J gave up 6 bases, with 8 bases separating them. The CDR3 runs 12 residues. The CDR3 sequence is CASSTGRNEQFF. In nucleotides, the CDR3 is TGTGCCAGCAGTACGGGGCGCAATGAGCAGTTCTTC.

The genes are TRBV5-1 and TRBJ2-5; TRBD1 matches at 8 bases. CDR1 and CDR2 from the germline V gene are SGHRS and YFSETQ. The CDR3 spans 14 residues. Losses at the gene ends were 8 bases for V and 2 bases for J; bases not matched to a gene: 8. This chain's CDR3 is CASTRGQGQETQYF. For the CDR3, the DNA is TGCGCCAGTACCCGCGGACAGGGACAAGAGACCCAGTACTTC. Looking up the rest from reference TRBV5-1 and TRBJ2-5 gives the full variable domain: KAGVTQTPRYLIKTRGQQVTLSCSPISGHRSVSWYQQTPGQGLQFLFEYFSETQRNKGNFPGRFSGRQFSNSRSEMNVSTLELGDSALYLCASTRGQGQETQYFGPGTRLLVL.

V is TRBV6-1 and J is TRBJ2-2; 9 bases match TRBD2. Unmatched junction bases numbered 7, after V lost 10 bases and J lost 1 base. CDR3 length equals 15 residues. CDR1 MNHNS and CDR2 SASEGT come from the germline V gene. The CDR3 here is CATKRLAVNTGELFF. In DNA, the CDR3 is TGTGCCACTAAAAGACTAGCGGTGAACACCGGGGAGCTGTTTTTT.

The J gene is TRBJ1-5, the V gene TRBV5-6; D is possibly TRBD1 (5 bases). The length of the CDR3 is 13 residues. Trimming shortened V by 4 bases and J by 5 bases, and 10 bases separated the two germline ends. The germline CDR1 and CDR2 sequences are SGHDT and YYEEEE. The CDR3: CASSRGRDQPQHF. CDR3 coding DNA: TGTGCCAGCAGCCGGGGACGGGATCAGCCCCAGCATTTT.

The CDR3 DNA reads TGTGCCAGCAGCGTGACTAGCGGGAGTTGGGAGACCCAGTACTTC. Protein: CASSVTSGSWETQYF. V usage is TRBV7-8 and J usage is TRBJ2-5; 12 bases are a match to TRBD2. With V trimmed by 5 bases and J by 5 bases, 6 bases remained unmatched. Germline V gene sequence: CDR1 SGHVS, CDR2 FQNEAQ. This CDR3 is 15 amino acids long.

This clonotype was found once. The V and J genes are TRBV2 and TRBJ2-1; the match to TRBD2 covers 10 bases. The trim removed 7 bases at V and 10 bases at J, leaving 10 bases unmatched. The CDR3 consists of 14 residues. Germline assignment: CDR1 SNHLY and CDR2 FYNNEI. The CDR3 DNA is TGTGCCAGCAAAGTACTAGCGGGACCTGGGGAGCAGTTCTTC. This gives the protein CASKVLAGPGEQFF.

This clonotype was counted a few times. J is TRBJ2-1 and V is TRBV6-1; the D gene is possibly TRBD1 (6 bases). The CDR3 has 12 residues. Deletions cut 6 bases from V and 7 bases from J, with 10 bases between. The germline V gene has CDR1 MNHNS and CDR2 SASEGT. In DNA form, the CDR3 reads TGTGCCAGCAGATCCACAGGGAATGAGCAGTTCTTC. As protein: CASRSTGNEQFF.

The chain uses TRBV20-1 and TRBJ1-1, with TRBD1 as a possible D gene (5 bases). The CDR3 sequence is 12 residues long. CDR1 is DFQATT and CDR2 is SNEGSKA in the germline V gene (reference sequence). V lost 6 bases and J 3 bases, leaving 11 bases between the germline ends. In DNA form, the CDR3 reads TGCAGTGCCCGCCGGGGGGACACTGAAGCTTTCTTT. Amino acids: CSARRGDTEAFF.

Comments on this clonotype: The junction departs from germline at one end; a sequencing error may be responsible. The chain employs TRBV7-9 and TRBJ2-3, with 11 bases fitting TRBD1. This CDR3 is built from 12 residues. CDR1 and CDR2 (germline): SEHNR, FQNEAQ (reference sequence). The CDR3 DNA reads TGTGCCAGCAGCGACGACCGGGACAGGGGGGATTTT. This encodes CASSDDRDRGDF.

This clonotype was observed a single time. The CDR3 nucleotides are TGTGCCAGCAGTTCTCCGGACGCCGCCGGAACCCAGTACTTC. Protein product: CASSSPDAAGTQYF. V usage is TRBV6-5 and J usage is TRBJ2-5; D is unclear. The CDR3 is 14 amino acids. V gave up 4 bases and J gave up 8 bases, with 17 bases separating them. Germline lookup yields CDR1 MNHEY and CDR2 SVGAGI.